The 12 T cell receptor beta chains in this list originate from one sample, sequenced in a study of shared clonotypes between healthy human individuals. Some clones are missing from TCRdb's copy, which holds only in-frame ones; the method was immunoSEQ multiplex PCR. The table lists about 750,000 clones, more than 85% of them singletons. Naive CD8 cells lacked CD45RO, underwent positive selection for CCR7 and left out terminally differentiated effector memory CD45RA+ cells. Sequenced: naive CD8+ T cells sorted from blood. These receptors came from a man aged 30 to 45 in good health.

This chain links TRBV15 with TRBJ2-7; 11 nucleotides line up with TRBD2. V lost 2 bases to trimming and J lost 2 bases; unmatched junction nucleotides: 5. CDR3 size: 16 residues. In germline, CDR1 is LNHNV, CDR2 YYDKDF (reference sequence). CDR3 in amino acids: CATSRSQTSGAYEQYF. DNA of the CDR3: TGTGCCACCAGCAGATCCCAGACTAGCGGGGCCTACGAGCAGTACTTC.

V gene TRBV6-6 combines with J gene TRBJ1-5; TRBD1 is a possible D gene (6 bases). The CDR3 is 14 amino acids. Germline V gene lookup returns CDR1 MNHNY and CDR2 SVGAGI (reference sequence). Trimming cost V 10 bases and J 2 bases, with 15 bases left between them. The CDR3 loop reads CATTGGPGNQPQHF. CDR3 nucleotide sequence: TGTGCCACCACCGGGGGGCCAGGCAATCAGCCCCAGCATTTT.

This clone was seen a few times. The chain combines TRBV25-1 with TRBJ2-2, with TRBD2 matching over 7 bases. V shed 6 bases, J shed 5 bases, and the junction held 6 bases outside the gene matches. Per the germline V gene, CDR1 is MGHDK and CDR2 is SYGVNS. This CDR3 is built from 14 residues. In nucleotides, the CDR3 is TGTGCCAGCAGCGGCGGGAGTTGGACCGGGGAGCTGTTTTTT. This gives the protein CASSGGSWTGELFF.

Comment on this clone: A far more abundant clone sits one base away, making this likely a read error. This chain connects TRBV25-1 to TRBJ1-3; D is uncertain. Per the germline V gene, CDR1 is MGHDK and CDR2 is SYGVNS. Trimming cost V 4 bases and J 4 bases, with 2 bases left between them. This CDR3 is 11 amino acids long. CDR3 sequence reads: CASSVGNTIYF. CDR3 bases: TGTGCCAGCAGTGTCGGAAACACCATATATTTT.

This rearrangement joins TRBV11-2 to TRBJ1-1; 7 positions agree with TRBD1. The V and J ends lost 5 bases and 5 bases, in that order; junction bases with no gene match: 17. Germline values: CDR1 SGHAT, CDR2 FQNNGV. The CDR3 totals 17 residues. CDR3 nucleotide sequence: TGTGCCAGCAGCCCCGTTCGGGGGCAGGGGGGCGAAACTGAAGCTTTCTTT. As protein: CASSPVRGQGGETEAFF.

The J gene is TRBJ2-7, the V gene TRBV5-1; TRBD2 is a possible D gene (5 bases). V was clipped by 1 base and J by 1 base, with 9 bases between them. The germline CDR1 and CDR2 sequences are SGHRS and YFSETQ. This CDR3 is built from 14 residues. The CDR3 loop reads CASSLNGGSYEQYF. The CDR3 bases are TGCGCCAGCAGCTTGAATGGAGGTTCCTACGAGCAGTACTTC.

This clone has just one count. The rearrangement joins TRBV28 to TRBJ2-1; D is uncertain. The CDR3 runs to 16 residues. Looked up from germline, CDR1 is MDHEN and CDR2 is SYDVKM. V lost 2 bases, J lost 2 bases, and 13 bases lay in between. This chain's CDR3 is CASSLVADLTYNEQFF. CDR3 in DNA: TGTGCCAGCAGTTTAGTGGCGGACCTTACCTACAATGAGCAGTTCTTC.

The rearrangement joins TRBV19 to TRBJ2-1, with D perhaps matching TRBD2 (5 bases). V was cut by 3 bases and J by 5 bases, with 11 bases left in between. The CDR3 sequence is 14 residues long. Germline V gene lookup returns CDR1 LNHDA and CDR2 SQIVND (reference sequence). This CDR3 reads CASSILALNNEQFF. The CDR3 DNA reads as TGTGCCAGTAGTATTCTAGCTCTGAACAATGAGCAGTTCTTC. Full variable domain (remainder filled in from reference TRBV19 and TRBJ2-1): DGGITQSPKYLFRKEGQNVTLSCEQNLNHDAMYWYRQDPGQGLRLIYYSQIVNDFQKGDIAEGYSVSREKKESFPLTVTSAQKNPTAFYLCASSILALNNEQFFGPGTRLTVL.

V gene TRBV27 combines with J gene TRBJ2-5; D might be TRBD2 (6 bases). Trimming shortened V by 5 bases and J by 2 bases, and 15 bases separated the two germline ends. The CDR3 totals 15 residues. Per germline, CDR1 MNHEY and CDR2 SMNVEV (reference sequence). The CDR3 loop is CASSLGSLKQETQYF. The DNA for the CDR3 is TGTGCCAGCAGTCTCGGGAGTTTAAAGCAAGAGACCCAGTACTTC.

In regard to this clone: The junction does not match germline at one end; this may be a read error. V gene TRBV20-1 combines with J gene TRBJ1-1; no reliable D call. This CDR3 contains 11 residues. Germline loops: CDR1 DFQATT, CDR2 SNEGSKA (reference sequence). The chain's CDR3 is CSAGDAAEAFF. The CDR3 coding sequence is TGCAGTGCTGGAGACGCGGCTGAAGCTTTCTTT.

This chain links TRBV5-5 with TRBJ2-1; 7 bases map to TRBD1. Germline lookup yields CDR1 SGHKS and CDR2 YYEKEE (reference sequence). This CDR3 region has 16 residues. The ends lost 2 bases at V and 2 bases at J; junction bases unmatched: 7. Written as DNA, the CDR3 is TGTGCCAGCAGCTTTCCTCGGGACAGCCCCTACAATGAGCAGTTCTTC. This translates into CASSFPRDSPYNEQFF.

This clone was found once. The rearrangement links TRBV9 to TRBJ2-5; the D gene is possibly TRBD2 (5 bases). Per germline, CDR1 SGDLS and CDR2 YYNGEE. The CDR3 has 14 amino acids. V shed 2 bases and J shed 1 base, with 9 bases lying between them. The CDR3 loop is CASSVFSGQETQYF. CDR3 nucleotides: TGTGCCAGCAGCGTGTTCAGCGGCCAAGAGACCCAGTACTTC. The full variable domain, with the rest looked up from reference TRBV9 and TRBJ2-5, is DSGVTQTPKHLITATGQRVTLRCSPRSGDLSVYWYQQSLDQGLQFLIQYYNGEERAKGNILERFSAQQFPDLHSELNLSSLELGDSALYFCASSVFSGQETQYFGPGTRLLVL.